Presented here are 13 T cell receptor beta chains from one specimen sequenced in a study of radiotherapy plus CTLA-4 blockade in lung cancer. Sequencing was performed with immunoSEQ multiplex PCR; in TCRdb, only in-frame clones are kept and a portion is missing. The table lists approximately 33,000 clones, approximately 78% of them singletons, with 7.5% in the top ten. The sequences come from peripheral blood, collected from a patient treated with radiotherapy plus ipilimumab. The origin of the receptors is a human donor with non-small cell lung cancer who had stable disease on radiotherapy plus ipilimumab.

J is TRBJ1-5 and V is TRBV2, with unresolved D. The germline gives CDR1 SNHLY, CDR2 FYNNEI. V gave up 8 bases and J gave up 0 bases, with 8 bases separating them. The CDR3 covers 13 residues. The CDR3 DNA follows: TGTGCCAGCGGTCAGAATAGCAATCAGCCCCAGCATTTT. Its protein product is CASGQNSNQPQHF.

The V gene is TRBV2, the J gene TRBJ2-2; no reliable D call. The CDR3 has 13 amino acids. Trimming pared 2 bases from V and 3 bases from J, leaving 4 bases between. The germline CDR1 and CDR2 sequences are SNHLY and FYNNEI. CDR3 in DNA: TGTGCCAGCAGTGAATTGTACACCGGGGAGCTGTTTTTT. It encodes CASSELYTGELFF. The whole variable domain, remainder taken from reference TRBV2 and TRBJ2-2, is EPEVTQTPSHQVTQMGQEVILRCVPISNHLYFYWYRQILGQKVEFLVSFYNNEISEKSEIFDDQFSVERPDGSNFTLKIRSTKLEDSAMYFCASSELYTGELFFGEGSRLTVL.

This clone was recorded only once. This chain uses TRBV30 with TRBJ2-4, with TRBD1 identical over 8 bases. The length of the CDR3 is 13 residues. V lost 5 bases and J lost 8; bases outside the gene matches: 8. Germline CDR1 GTSNPN, CDR2 SVGIG (reference sequence). CDR3 DNA: TGTGCCTGGCAGACAGGGGAAGTTGACATTCAGTACTTC. Translation: CAWQTGEVDIQYF.

This sequence joins TRBV2 and TRBJ1-1; possibly TRBD1 for D (5 bases). The CDR3 runs to 13 residues. Germline V gene sequence: CDR1 SNHLY, CDR2 FYNNEI. The ends were cut back, 8 bases at V and 1 base at J, with 11 bases in the middle. The CDR3 sequence is CASGRGRNTEAFF. The CDR3 nucleotides are TGTGCCAGCGGGAGGGGACGGAACACTGAAGCTTTCTTT.

V is TRBV5-1 and J is TRBJ1-2; D is unclear. This CDR3 comprises 13 residues. Trimming took 3 bases from V and 8 from J, leaving 14 bases between them. Germline V lookup: CDR1 SGHRS, CDR2 YFSETQ. CDR3 amino acids: CASSSDSLKGYTF. In DNA form, the CDR3 reads TGCGCCAGCAGCTCAGACTCCCTTAAGGGCTACACCTTC.

The chain couples TRBV5-1 to TRBJ1-1; D uncertain. Per germline, CDR1 SGHRS and CDR2 YFSETQ. The CDR3 has 12 amino acids. The V end lost 5 bases, the J end lost 3 bases, and 8 bases lay between the germline ends. The CDR3: CASRREDTEAFF. CDR3 nucleotide sequence: TGCGCCAGCAGGAGGGAAGACACTGAAGCTTTCTTT.

In its sample, this clone was seen a few times. The gene calls are TRBV19 and TRBJ2-6; TRBD1 matches 10 bases. Germline V CDR1 and CDR2: LNHDA, SQIVND (reference sequence). CDR3 size: 16 residues. The trim removed 4 bases at V and 4 bases at J, leaving 4 bases unmatched. The DNA for the CDR3 is TGTGCCAGTAGTAGACAGGGGGCAGGAGGGGCCAACGTCCTGACTTTC. Its protein product is CASSRQGAGGANVLTF.

The V and J genes are TRBV5-1 and TRBJ1-1; D is perhaps TRBD1 (6 bases). In germline, CDR1 is SGHRS, CDR2 YFSETQ. The CDR3 covers 15 residues. V shed 0 bases and J shed 1 base, with 10 bases lying between them. The CDR3 is CASSLVGGANTEAFF. The CDR3, as DNA: TGCGCCAGCAGCTTGGTTGGGGGGGCGAACACTGAAGCTTTCTTT.

This clone was detected only a few times. CDR3 protein: CASSLSTLTGELFF. The CDR3 DNA is TGTGCCAGCAGCCTCTCGACCCTCACCGGGGAGCTGTTTTTT. This chain uses TRBV7-9 with TRBJ2-2; D uncertain. CDR1 is SEHNR, CDR2 FQNEAQ, per germline (reference sequence). V was pared by 5 bases and J by 4 bases, with 11 bases between. This CDR3 region has 14 residues.

The genes are TRBV5-1 and TRBJ1-2; the D gene is possibly TRBD1 (6 bases). The CDR3 runs 15 residues. Germline V gene data show CDR1 as SGHRS and CDR2 as YFSETQ. V shed 0 bases and J shed 6 bases, with 15 bases lying between them. The chain's CDR3 is CASSLVGGQADGYTF. The CDR3 coding sequence is TGCGCCAGCAGCTTGGTGGGGGGACAAGCAGATGGCTACACCTTC.

This clone has a handful of counts. The rearrangement links TRBV30 to TRBJ1-2; TRBD1 aligns across 10 bases. The CDR3 is 13 residues long. Germline values: CDR1 GTSNPN, CDR2 SVGIG (reference sequence). The V segment lost 2 bases and the J segment 7 bases; nucleotides outside the gene matches: 4. The CDR3 here is CAWSPGQGGGYTF. CDR3 in DNA: TGTGCCTGGAGTCCCGGACAGGGGGGTGGCTACACCTTC.

This clone was found a few times. V is TRBV7-8 and J is TRBJ2-1, with 9 bases that match TRBD1. The CDR3 spans 14 residues. Germline V gene data show CDR1 as SGHVS and CDR2 as FQNEAQ. Trimming took 4 bases from V and 5 from J; bases not matched to a gene: 3. CDR3: CASSSDRGHNEQFF. In DNA form, the CDR3 reads TGTGCCAGCAGCTCGGACAGGGGACACAATGAGCAGTTCTTC.

The gene calls are TRBV9 and TRBJ2-3; D unresolved. Looked up from germline, CDR1 is SGDLS and CDR2 is YYNGEE. The CDR3 has 15 amino acids. V was shortened by 4 bases and J by 5 bases, with 17 bases between the two germline ends. CDR3 protein: CASSPQRLSKDTQYF. The DNA for the CDR3 is TGTGCCAGCAGCCCCCAACGGTTGAGTAAAGATACGCAGTATTTT.